The 18 T cell receptor beta chains below were found in one sample sequenced in a study of regulatory T cells in long-lasting Graves disease. With iRepertoire HTBI primers and Arm-PCR of CDR3 regions, TCR beta libraries were built. One entry per CDR3 protein, called by TCRdb with MiXCR from the multiplex PCR reads. The sample records almost 450,000 distinct CDR3 sequences, about 15% being singletons. Time point specified: newly diagnosed GD, antithyroid drugs for less than 3 months. RNA from PBMCs was the source of the TCR library. A further study also used this sample, focusing on T cells in Graves' hyperthyroidism and ophthalmopathy.

This material consisted of peripheral blood mononuclear cells (PBMCs), taken at new diagnosis, from a patient treated with antithyroid drugs. These TCRs come from a woman aged 30 to 39 with Graves disease.

This clonotype occurred many times. The chain links TRBV12-3 or TRBV12-4 to TRBJ1-5, with D maybe TRBD1 (6 bases). V was trimmed by 6 bases and J by 7 bases, leaving 13 bases between them. This CDR3 region has 13 residues. In nucleotides, the CDR3 is TGTGCCAGCAGGGACAGTACCACACAGCCCCAGCATTTT. This encodes CASRDSTTQPQHF.

The V gene is TRBV19, the J gene TRBJ1-2; D not resolved. The V gene's germline CDR1 is LNHDA and CDR2 SQIVND (reference sequence). The CDR3 is 13 residues long. The ends were cut back, 11 bases at V and 0 bases at J, with 13 bases in the middle. DNA of the CDR3: TGTGCCTCCGGCGGGCCCTCTAACTATGGCTACACCTTC. Protein sequence: CASGGPSNYGYTF.

This clonotype was seen only a few times. The rearrangement uses TRBV2 and TRBJ2-3, with D possibly TRBD2 on 5 matching bases. V was trimmed by 10 bases and J by 1 base, leaving 15 bases between them. The CDR3 spans 14 residues. Germline lookup yields CDR1 SNHLY and CDR2 FYNNEI. The chain's CDR3 is CATAPSPGTDTQYF. The CDR3 region has the DNA TGTGCCACCGCACCTAGCCCCGGCACAGATACGCAGTATTTT.

This clonotype was observed at least ten times. This rearrangement joins TRBV28 to TRBJ2-7; 10 nucleotides line up with TRBD2. This CDR3 region has 15 residues. Germline CDR1 MDHEN, CDR2 SYDVKM. Losses at the gene ends were 6 bases for V and 4 bases for J; bases not matched to a gene: 9. The CDR3 spells CASSAPGTSEYEQYF. The DNA of the CDR3 is TGTGCCAGCAGCGCCCCTGGGACTAGCGAGTACGAGCAGTACTTC.

This clonotype came up a few times. The chain links TRBV7-2 to TRBJ2-5, with no clear D. The germline CDR1 and CDR2 sequences are SGHTA and FQGNSA. The CDR3 consists of 13 residues. The V gene lost 3 bases and the J gene lost 5 bases, with 10 bases spanning the gap. The CDR3 sequence: CASSFDRTETQYF. In DNA form, the CDR3 reads TGTGCCAGCAGCTTTGACCGGACGGAGACCCAGTACTTC.

V and J are TRBV18 and TRBJ2-5; possible D gene TRBD1, 6 bases. The germline V gene has CDR1 KGHSH and CDR2 LQKENI. Trimming took off 6 bases at V and 4 bases at J, with 21 bases between the two ends. CDR3 length: 16 residues. DNA of the CDR3: TGTGCCAGCTCCTCGCGGACAGTTGGTGCCCGAGAGACCCAGTACTTC. Translating gives CASSSRTVGARETQYF.

This clonotype was observed a handful of times. This could be a read error, since a much larger clone is one nucleotide away. The rearrangement links TRBV24-1 to TRBJ2-3, with D perhaps assigned TRBD1 or TRBD2 (5 bases each). The CDR3 is 19 residues long. Trimming took 3 bases from V and 1 from J, leaving 22 bases between them. Germline V gene sequence: CDR1 KGHDR, CDR2 SFDVKD. The CDR3 DNA reads TGTGCCACCAGTGATCGGCCACGGGACGTAGCGTGGGGCACAGATACGCAGTATTTT. Protein product: CATSDRPRDVAWGTDTQYF.

This clonotype has ten or more counts. V usage is TRBV28 and J usage is TRBJ2-6; D call uncertain. The V and J ends lost 6 bases and 4 bases respectively, with 19 bases between them. CDR3 length: 17 amino acids. Germline loops: CDR1 MDHEN, CDR2 SYDVKM. The CDR3 sequence is CASSPFTVTLGANVLTF. The CDR3 DNA reads TGTGCCAGCAGCCCTTTTACGGTGACACTGGGGGCCAACGTCCTGACTTTC.

There are many counts of this clonotype. The chain combines TRBV9 with TRBJ2-2, with 7 nucleotides matching TRBD2. Germline-derived CDR1 and CDR2 are SGDLS and YYNGEE. Trimming at V came to 1 base and at J to 0 bases, leaving 3 bases not matched to a gene. This CDR3 contains 16 residues. CDR3 residues: CASSVSSGTNTGELFF. The CDR3, as DNA: TGTGCCAGCAGCGTATCCAGCGGGACGAACACCGGGGAGCTGTTTTTT.

Only one count was recorded for this clonotype. The chain employs TRBV28 and TRBJ2-7, with 10 bases fitting TRBD1. Trimming cost V 5 bases and J 1 base; bases outside gene matches: 5. Germline V gene sequence: CDR1 MDHEN, CDR2 SYDVKM. The CDR3 runs 15 residues. Here the CDR3 reads CASSGPGQGSYEQYF. For the CDR3, the DNA is TGTGCCAGCAGTGGACCGGGACAGGGGTCCTACGAGCAGTACTTC.

There are a few counts of this clonotype. This chain connects TRBV27 to TRBJ2-1, with no clear D. The CDR3 sequence is 15 residues long. Trimming took 3 bases from V and 0 from J, leaving 9 bases between them. In germline, CDR1 is MNHEY, CDR2 SMNVEV (reference sequence). The CDR3, as DNA: TGTGCCAGCAGTTTGATACAAAGCTCCTACAATGAGCAGTTCTTC. Its protein product is CASSLIQSSYNEQFF.

There are many counts of this clonotype. V and J are TRBV7-9 and TRBJ1-4; the D is unclear. Germline V gene data show CDR1 as SEHNR and CDR2 as FQNEAQ (reference sequence). The V end lost 4 bases, the J end lost 4 bases, and 7 bases lay between the germline ends. This CDR3 spans 13 amino acids. The chain's CDR3 is CASSSINNEKLFF. CDR3 bases: TGTGCCAGCAGCTCGATAAATAATGAAAAACTGTTTTTT.

This clonotype appeared many times. The chain couples TRBV3-1 to TRBJ1-1, with D uncertain. Trimming stripped 1 base from V and 1 base from J, with 7 bases between. There are 14 residues in the CDR3. CDR1 and CDR2 from the germline V gene are LGHDT and YNNKEL (reference sequence). As DNA, the CDR3 is TGTGCCAGCAGCCAAGGTCTCGGGAACACTGAAGCTTTCTTT. The encoded protein is CASSQGLGNTEAFF.

Ten or more counts support this clonotype. This chain connects TRBV7-9 to TRBJ2-7, with D tentatively TRBD2 (6 bases). Germline-derived CDR1 and CDR2 are SEHNR and FQNEAQ (reference sequence). This CDR3 has 14 residues. V shed 5 bases and J shed 2 bases, with 13 bases lying between them. CDR3 sequence: CASSTAGRTYEQYF. In DNA, the CDR3 is TGTGCCAGCAGCACCGCGGGACGGACCTACGAGCAGTACTTC.

In this sample, this clonotype turned up many times. This chain connects TRBV12-3 or TRBV12-4 to TRBJ2-3; D gene ambiguous. Trimming shortened V by 7 bases and J by 7 bases, and 12 bases separated the two germline ends. There are 12 residues in the CDR3. This CDR3 is CASTQMLNTQYF. Written as DNA, the CDR3 is TGTGCCAGCACCCAAATGTTAAATACGCAGTATTTT.

This clonotype was found many times. This sequence joins TRBV7-2 and TRBJ2-3; a weak D match, TRBD2 (5 bases). V dropped 6 bases and J dropped 11 bases, with 9 bases sitting between them. From germline, CDR1 is SGHTA and CDR2 FQGNSA. The CDR3 has 10 amino acids. The CDR3 spells CASSFREQYF. CDR3 nucleotides: TGTGCCAGCAGTTTCCGGGAGCAGTATTTT.

This clonotype has ten or more counts. The chain couples TRBV28 to TRBJ2-5; D possibly corresponds to TRBD2 (5 bases). The germline CDR1 and CDR2 sequences are MDHEN and SYDVKM. The CDR3 runs 16 residues. Trimming shortened V by 4 bases and J by 0 bases, and 15 bases separated the two germline ends. CDR3 DNA: TGTGCCAGCAGTTCCATGGACTTAGGCTACCAAGAGACCCAGTACTTC. The encoded protein is CASSSMDLGYQETQYF.

The V call is TRBV14, the J call TRBJ2-7, with 8 bases fitting TRBD2. In germline, CDR1 is SGHDN, CDR2 FVKESK. V shed 4 bases, J shed 2 bases, and the junction held 7 bases outside the gene matches. The CDR3 is 15 residues long. The DNA for the CDR3 is TGTGCCAGCAGCCCCACCTCGGGAGGGCCCTACGAGCAGTACTTC. Translation: CASSPTSGGPYEQYF.